The 10 T cell receptor beta chains below all came from one sample that was sequenced in a study of PD-1 blockade in classical Hodgkin lymphoma. TCRdb's table, derived via immunoSEQ multiplex PCR, lists solely in-frame clones and lacks some. Among under 80,000 clones listed, 70% to 80% were seen once. All patients experienced relapse after autologous stem cell transplantation, and brentuximab vedotin exposure was variable. Sequenced material: peripheral blood mononuclear cells (PBMCs), taken before the second cycle of nivolumab. These receptors originate from a human donor with classical Hodgkin lymphoma.

The chain recombines TRBV9 with TRBJ2-1, with 7 bases that match TRBD2. V was clipped by 1 base and J by 0 bases; unmatched bases: 4. The CDR3 is made up of 16 amino acids. The germline CDR1 and CDR2 sequences are SGDLS and YYNGEE. The CDR3 protein is CASSVRDYPSYNEQFF. For the CDR3, the DNA is TGTGCCAGCAGCGTAAGGGACTATCCCTCCTACAATGAGCAGTTCTTC.

The chain joins TRBV5-4 to TRBJ2-6; D is undetermined. V was trimmed by 4 bases and J by 3 bases, leaving 11 bases between them. The CDR3 totals 15 residues. Germline values: CDR1 SGHNT, CDR2 YYREEE (reference sequence). The CDR3 is CASSPGRYGANVLTF. CDR3 in DNA: TGTGCCAGCAGCCCTGGGCGGTATGGGGCCAACGTCCTGACTTTC.

This clone was seen a handful of times. This chain's CDR3 is CASTATAASYEQYF. The CDR3 nucleotides are TGCGCCAGCACCGCGACAGCAGCTTCCTACGAGCAGTACTTC. This chain links TRBV10-2 with TRBJ2-7; tentatively, D is TRBD1 (5 bases). Germline values: CDR1 WSHSY, CDR2 SAAADI. The CDR3 consists of 14 residues. With 7 bases removed from V and 1 base from J, the gap between germline ends came to 14 bases.

The chain combines TRBV20-1 with TRBJ2-1; D is ambiguous. The length of the CDR3 is 11 residues. Trimming took 1 base from V and 7 from J, leaving 5 bases between them. Looked up from germline, CDR1 is DFQATT and CDR2 is SNEGSKA (reference sequence). CDR3 nucleotide sequence: TGCAGTGCTAGAGCTCCGAATGAGCAGTTCTTC. Its protein is CSARAPNEQFF.

J is TRBJ2-1 and V is TRBV9; D is perhaps TRBD2 (5 bases). Trimming shortened V by 2 bases and J by 7 bases, and 16 bases separated the two germline ends. CDR1 and CDR2 (germline): SGDLS, YYNGEE. CDR3 length: 15 amino acids. The CDR3 loop reads CASSVRRSVTNEQFF. The CDR3, as DNA: TGTGCCAGCAGCGTCCGGAGGTCCGTTACGAATGAGCAGTTCTTC.

The chain links TRBV6-5 to TRBJ1-2; TRBD1 might be the D (5 bases). CDR3 length: 16 amino acids. CDR1 is MNHEY and CDR2 is SVGAGI in the germline V gene. V gave up 0 bases and J gave up 6 bases, with 17 bases separating them. The CDR3, as DNA: TGTGCCAGCAGTTACTCATCATGGGGAGGGGAGAATGGCTACACCTTC. Protein sequence: CASSYSSWGGENGYTF.

The chain employs TRBV6-1 and TRBJ2-1; maybe TRBD1 (6 bases). Between the trimmed V and J ends, which lost 6 bases and 8 bases, there was a span of 20 bases. Per germline, CDR1 MNHNS and CDR2 SASEGT. The length of the CDR3 is 15 residues. The CDR3 DNA follows: TGTGCCAGCAGCAAGGTAACAGGGCTCTCCGATGAGCAGTTCTTC. Its translation is CASSKVTGLSDEQFF.

V is TRBV7-2 and J is TRBJ1-1; D unclear. CDR3 length equals 13 residues. The V and J ends lost 5 bases and 2 bases respectively, with 9 bases between them. In germline, CDR1 is SGHTA, CDR2 FQGNSA. CDR3 sequence: CASSGRVNTEAFF. CDR3 nucleotides: TGTGCCAGCAGCGGACGAGTAAACACTGAAGCTTTCTTT.

In this sample, this clone turned up a few times. The V call is TRBV7-8, the J call TRBJ2-5; 9 nucleotides match TRBD2. This CDR3 has 14 amino acids. CDR1 is SGHVS and CDR2 is FQNEAQ in the germline V gene. V was pared by 5 bases and J by 7 bases, with 8 bases of the junction left unmatched. The CDR3 sequence: CASSPSGKRGTQYF. The DNA for the CDR3 is TGTGCCAGCAGCCCTAGCGGGAAAAGGGGGACCCAGTACTTC.

The chain couples TRBV5-1 to TRBJ2-7, with TRBD1 matching over 8 bases. With V trimmed by 7 bases and J by 5 bases, 11 bases remained unmatched. Germline values: CDR1 SGHRS, CDR2 YFSETQ. This CDR3 has 14 residues. As DNA, the CDR3 is TGCGCCAGCGGCAAGGACAGGGCGGCCCACGAGCAGTACTTC. Its protein is CASGKDRAAHEQYF. The full variable domain, completed using reference TRBV5-1 and TRBJ2-7, is KAGVTQTPRYLIKTRGQQVTLSCSPISGHRSVSWYQQTPGQGLQFLFEYFSETQRNKGNFPGRFSGRQFSNSRSEMNVSTLELGDSALYLCASGKDRAAHEQYFGPGTRLTVT.